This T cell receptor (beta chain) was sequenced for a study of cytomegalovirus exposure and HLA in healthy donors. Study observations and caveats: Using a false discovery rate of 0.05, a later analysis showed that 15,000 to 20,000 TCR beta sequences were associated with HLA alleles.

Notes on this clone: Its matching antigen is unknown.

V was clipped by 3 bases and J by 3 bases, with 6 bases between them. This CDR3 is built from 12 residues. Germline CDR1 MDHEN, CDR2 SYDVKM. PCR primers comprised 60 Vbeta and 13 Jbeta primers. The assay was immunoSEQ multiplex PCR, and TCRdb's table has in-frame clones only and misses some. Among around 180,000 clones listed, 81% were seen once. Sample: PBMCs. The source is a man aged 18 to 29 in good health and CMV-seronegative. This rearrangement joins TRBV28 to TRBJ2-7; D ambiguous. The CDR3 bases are TGTGCCAGCAGTTTTGTAGTCTACGAGCAGTACTTC. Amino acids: CASSFVVYEQYF.